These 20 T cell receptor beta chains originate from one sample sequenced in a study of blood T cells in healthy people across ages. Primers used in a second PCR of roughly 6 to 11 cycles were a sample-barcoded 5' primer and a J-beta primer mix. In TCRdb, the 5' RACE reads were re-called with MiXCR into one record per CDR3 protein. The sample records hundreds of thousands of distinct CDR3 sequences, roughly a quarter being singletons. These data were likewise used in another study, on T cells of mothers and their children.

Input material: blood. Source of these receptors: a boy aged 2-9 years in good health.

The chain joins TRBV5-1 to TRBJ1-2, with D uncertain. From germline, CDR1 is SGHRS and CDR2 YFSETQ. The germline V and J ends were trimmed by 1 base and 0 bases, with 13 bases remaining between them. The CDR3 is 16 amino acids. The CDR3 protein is CASSLKTLAANYGYTF. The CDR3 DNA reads TGCGCCAGCAGCTTGAAGACGTTAGCGGCTAACTATGGCTACACCTTC.

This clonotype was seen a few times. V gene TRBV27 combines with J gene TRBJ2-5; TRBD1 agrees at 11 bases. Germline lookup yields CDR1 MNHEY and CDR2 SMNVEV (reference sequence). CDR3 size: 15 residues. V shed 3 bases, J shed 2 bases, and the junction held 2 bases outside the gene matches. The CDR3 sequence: CASSFGTGGQETQYF. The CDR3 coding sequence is TGTGCCAGCAGTTTCGGGACAGGGGGGCAAGAGACCCAGTACTTC.

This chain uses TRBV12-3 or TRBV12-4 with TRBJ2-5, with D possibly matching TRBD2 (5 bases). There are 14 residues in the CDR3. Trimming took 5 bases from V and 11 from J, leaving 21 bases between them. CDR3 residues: CASSHRWRIGEQYF. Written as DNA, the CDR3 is TGTGCCAGCAGTCACCGGTGGAGGATCGGTGAGCAGTACTTC.

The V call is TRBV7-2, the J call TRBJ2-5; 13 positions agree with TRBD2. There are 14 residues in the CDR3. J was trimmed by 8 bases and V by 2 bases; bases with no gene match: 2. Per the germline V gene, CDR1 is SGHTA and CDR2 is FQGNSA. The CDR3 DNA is TGTGCCAGCAGCTTAACTAGCGGGGGGGCTACCCAGTACTTC. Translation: CASSLTSGGATQYF.

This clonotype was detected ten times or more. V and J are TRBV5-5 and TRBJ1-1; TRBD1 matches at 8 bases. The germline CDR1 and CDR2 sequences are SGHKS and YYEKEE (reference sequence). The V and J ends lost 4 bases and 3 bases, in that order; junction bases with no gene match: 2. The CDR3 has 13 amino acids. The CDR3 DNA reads TGTGCCAGCAGCACACAGGGGGACACTGAAGCTTTCTTT. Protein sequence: CASSTQGDTEAFF.

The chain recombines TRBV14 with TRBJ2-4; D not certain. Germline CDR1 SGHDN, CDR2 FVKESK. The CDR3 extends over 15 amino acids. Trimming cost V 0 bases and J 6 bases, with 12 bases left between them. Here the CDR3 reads CASSQDHWSGNIQYF. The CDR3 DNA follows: TGTGCCAGCAGCCAAGATCACTGGTCCGGAAACATTCAGTACTTC.

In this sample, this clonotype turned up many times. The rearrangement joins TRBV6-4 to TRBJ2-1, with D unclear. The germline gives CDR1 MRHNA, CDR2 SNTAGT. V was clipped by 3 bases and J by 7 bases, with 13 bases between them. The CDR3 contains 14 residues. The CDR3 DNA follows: TGTGCCAGCAGTGAAGGTGAAGGATCGAATGAGCAGTTCTTC. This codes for CASSEGEGSNEQFF.

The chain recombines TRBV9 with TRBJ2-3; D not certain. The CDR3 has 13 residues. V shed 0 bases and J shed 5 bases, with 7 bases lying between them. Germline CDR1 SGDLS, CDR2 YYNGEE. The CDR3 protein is CASSVAGKDTQYF. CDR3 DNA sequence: TGTGCCAGCAGCGTAGCTGGGAAAGATACGCAGTATTTT.

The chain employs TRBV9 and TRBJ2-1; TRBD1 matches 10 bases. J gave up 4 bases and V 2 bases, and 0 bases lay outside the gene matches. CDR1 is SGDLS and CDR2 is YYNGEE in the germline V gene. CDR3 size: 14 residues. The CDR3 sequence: CASSVGQGYNEQFF. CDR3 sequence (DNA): TGTGCCAGCAGCGTGGGACAGGGGTACAATGAGCAGTTCTTC.

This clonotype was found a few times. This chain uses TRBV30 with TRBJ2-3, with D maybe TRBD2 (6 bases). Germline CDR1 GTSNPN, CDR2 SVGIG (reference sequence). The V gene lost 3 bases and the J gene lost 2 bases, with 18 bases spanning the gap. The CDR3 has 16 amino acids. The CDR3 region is CAWRWGDLGPTDTQYF. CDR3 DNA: TGTGCCTGGAGGTGGGGGGACCTGGGCCCCACAGATACGCAGTATTTT.

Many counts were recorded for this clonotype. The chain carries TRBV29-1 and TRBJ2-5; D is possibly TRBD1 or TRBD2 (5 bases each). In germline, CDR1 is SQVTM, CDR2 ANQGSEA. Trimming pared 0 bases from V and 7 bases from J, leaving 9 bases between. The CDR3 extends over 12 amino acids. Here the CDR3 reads CSVEEARGTQYF. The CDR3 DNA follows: TGCAGCGTTGAAGAAGCGAGGGGGACCCAGTACTTC.

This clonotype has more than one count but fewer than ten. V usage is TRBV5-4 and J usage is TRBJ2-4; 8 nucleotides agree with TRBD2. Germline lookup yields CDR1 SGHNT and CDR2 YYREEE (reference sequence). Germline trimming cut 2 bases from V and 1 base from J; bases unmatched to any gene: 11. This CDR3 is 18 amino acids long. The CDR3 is CASSLHWTSLGAKNIQYF. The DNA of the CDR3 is TGTGCCAGCAGCTTACATTGGACTAGCTTAGGTGCCAAAAACATTCAGTACTTC.

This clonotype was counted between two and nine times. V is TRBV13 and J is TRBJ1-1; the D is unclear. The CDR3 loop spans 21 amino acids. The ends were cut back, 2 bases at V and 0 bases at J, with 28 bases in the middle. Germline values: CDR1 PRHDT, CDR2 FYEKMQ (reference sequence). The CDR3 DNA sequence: TGTGCCAGCAGCTTAACCGGATCGACACGGACGTATGTCTGGCTGAACACTGAAGCTTTCTTT. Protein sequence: CASSLTGSTRTYVWLNTEAFF. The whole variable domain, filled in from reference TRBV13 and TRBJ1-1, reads AAGVIQSPRHLIKEKRETATLKCYPIPRHDTVYWYQQGPGQDPQFLISFYEKMQSDKGSIPDRFSAQQFSDYHSELNMSSLELGDSALYFCASSLTGSTRTYVWLNTEAFFGQGTRLTVV.

The CDR3 spells CASSQVGKQETQYF. The CDR3 coding sequence is TGTGCCAGCAGCCAAGTAGGGAAACAAGAGACCCAGTACTTC. The V gene is TRBV3-1, the J gene TRBJ2-5; D not certain. Germline-derived CDR1 and CDR2 are LGHDT and YNNKEL (reference sequence). This CDR3 region has 14 residues. V was shortened by 1 base and J by 2 bases, with 8 bases between the two germline ends.

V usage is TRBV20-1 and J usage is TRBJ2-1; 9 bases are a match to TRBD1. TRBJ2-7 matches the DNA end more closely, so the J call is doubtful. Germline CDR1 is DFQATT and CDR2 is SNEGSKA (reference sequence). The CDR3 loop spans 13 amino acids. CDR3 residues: CSAAPGQGYEQYF. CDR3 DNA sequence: TGCAGTGCTGCCCCGGGACAGGGTTACGAGCAGTACTTC.

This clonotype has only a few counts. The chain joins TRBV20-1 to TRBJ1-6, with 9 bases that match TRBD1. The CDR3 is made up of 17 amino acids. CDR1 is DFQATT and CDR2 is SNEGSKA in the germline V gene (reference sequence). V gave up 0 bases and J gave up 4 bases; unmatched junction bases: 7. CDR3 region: CSARDKDRGLYNSPLHF. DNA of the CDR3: TGCAGTGCTAGAGATAAGGACAGGGGACTTTATAATTCACCCCTCCACTTT.

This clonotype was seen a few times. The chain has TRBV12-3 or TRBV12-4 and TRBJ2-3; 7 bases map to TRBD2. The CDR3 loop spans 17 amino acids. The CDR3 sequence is CADALTVGRELGDTQYF. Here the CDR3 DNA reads TGTGCAGACGCTCTAACCGTGGGGCGGGAGCTCGGAGATACGCAGTATTTT.

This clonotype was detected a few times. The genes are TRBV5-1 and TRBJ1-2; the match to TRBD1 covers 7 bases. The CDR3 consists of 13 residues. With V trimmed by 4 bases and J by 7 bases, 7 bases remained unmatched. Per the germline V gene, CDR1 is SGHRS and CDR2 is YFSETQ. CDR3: CASSVTGDSGYTF. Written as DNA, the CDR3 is TGCGCCAGCAGCGTTACAGGGGATAGTGGCTACACCTTC.

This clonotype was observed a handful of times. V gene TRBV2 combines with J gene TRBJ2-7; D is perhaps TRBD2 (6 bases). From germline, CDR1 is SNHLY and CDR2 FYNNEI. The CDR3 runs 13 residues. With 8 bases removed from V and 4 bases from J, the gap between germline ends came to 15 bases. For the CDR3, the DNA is TGTGCCAGCCTACGGGGGAAGACTTACGAGCAGTACTTC. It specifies CASLRGKTYEQYF. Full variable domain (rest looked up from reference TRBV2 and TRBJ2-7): EPEVTQTPSHQVTQMGQEVILRCVPISNHLYFYWYRQILGQKVEFLVSFYNNEISEKSEIFDDQFSVERPDGSNFTLKIRSTKLEDSAMYFCASLRGKTYEQYFGPGTRLTVT.

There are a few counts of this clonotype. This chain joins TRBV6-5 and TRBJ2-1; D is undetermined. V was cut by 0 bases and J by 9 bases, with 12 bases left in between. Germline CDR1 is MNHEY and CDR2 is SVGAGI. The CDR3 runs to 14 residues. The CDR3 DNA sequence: TGTGCCAGCAGTTACTCAGGCGCCCTGGGTGAGCAGTTCTTC. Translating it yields CASSYSGALGEQFF.